Following are 5 T cell receptor beta chains from one sample sequenced in a study of vaccination effects on CD4 cells after COVID-19. Sequencing used immunoSEQ multiplex PCR; TCRdb keeps in-frame clones, though not all of them. This table has approximately 30,000 clones, approximately 61% appearing once. For these receptors, no antigen is known. After expansion with viral peptide pools in the ViraFEST assay, antigen-specific CD4+ T cells were sequenced. Cultured cells yielded isolated CD4+ T cells after around 10 days. The sequences come from CD4+ T cells from PBMCs cultured with HCoV-229E spike peptides, collected before COVID-19 vaccination. All receptors come from a human donor who received a COVID-19 vaccine.

The chain links TRBV29-1 to TRBJ1-1, with 7 bases matching TRBD1. The germline V gene encodes CDR1 SQVTM and CDR2 ANQGSEA. Trimming at V came to 4 bases and at J to 10 bases, leaving 9 bases not matched to a gene. The CDR3 totals 12 residues. The CDR3 coding sequence is TGCAGCGTTGCCACGGGACCAGGGGGAGCTTTCTTT. This translates into CSVATGPGGAFF.

J is TRBJ2-1 and V is TRBV3-1 (or the pseudogene TRBV3-2); D tentatively reads TRBD1 or TRBD2 (6 bases each). This CDR3 contains 16 residues. V dropped 3 bases and J dropped 4 bases, with 16 bases sitting between them. The germline V gene has CDR1 LGHDT and CDR2 YNNKEL (reference sequence). This CDR3 reads CASSQGSGAVYNEQFF. The CDR3, as DNA: TGTGCCAGCAGCCAGGGCTCGGGGGCGGTTTACAATGAGCAGTTCTTC.

The chain couples TRBV3-1 (or the pseudogene TRBV3-2) to TRBJ2-2; TRBD2 matches 7 bases. Looked up from germline, CDR1 is LGHDT and CDR2 is YNNKEL (reference sequence). V lost 8 bases and J lost 3; bases outside the gene matches: 6. The CDR3 runs 14 residues. DNA for the CDR3: TGTGCCAGCCGAGAAGCGGGATACACCGGGGAGCTGTTTTTT. Residues: CASREAGYTGELFF.

The chain carries TRBV7-2 and TRBJ1-2; 10 nucleotides line up with TRBD1. With 4 bases clipped from V and 7 bases from J, the junction kept 3 bases outside the gene matches. CDR1 is SGHTA, CDR2 FQGNSA, per germline. This CDR3 is 13 amino acids long. The CDR3 reads CASSSTGGGGYTF. The CDR3 DNA reads as TGTGCCAGCAGCTCGACAGGGGGCGGTGGCTACACCTTC.

This chain joins TRBV10-3 and TRBJ2-7; 10 bases fit TRBD2. V was clipped by 6 bases and J by 5 bases; unmatched bases: 10. The germline CDR1 and CDR2 sequences are ENHRY and SYGVKD. This CDR3 is 15 amino acids long. The CDR3 DNA reads as TGTGCCATCAGGGGGATTCTAGCGGGAGCCGACGAGCAGTACTTC. This codes for CAIRGILAGADEQYF.